One TCR beta chain is described in this entry. CDR3 length equals 15 residues. CDR1 and CDR2 from the germline V gene are SGHAT and FQNNGV. The ends were cut back, 0 bases at V and 2 bases at J, with 9 bases in the middle. The sample originates from a study of OX40 agonist ivuxolimab in advanced cancers. Clones were sequenced by immunoSEQ multiplex PCR, and TCRdb holds only the in-frame ones, with some missing. The sample has more than 45,000 clones, around 80% seen once; the top ten hold around 7%. This clonotype was obtained from an adult with an advanced solid tumor such as melanoma, head and neck, liver or kidney cancer. Sequences were derived from CD4+ or CD8+ T cells sorted from blood, sampled in a trial of the OX40 agonist ivuxolimab. The chain uses TRBV11-2 and TRBJ2-3; TRBD2 is a possible D gene (5 bases). The CDR3 region has the DNA TGTGCCAGCAGCTTAGATTTGAGGGCCACAGATACGCAGTATTTT. Protein: CASSLDLRATDTQYF.